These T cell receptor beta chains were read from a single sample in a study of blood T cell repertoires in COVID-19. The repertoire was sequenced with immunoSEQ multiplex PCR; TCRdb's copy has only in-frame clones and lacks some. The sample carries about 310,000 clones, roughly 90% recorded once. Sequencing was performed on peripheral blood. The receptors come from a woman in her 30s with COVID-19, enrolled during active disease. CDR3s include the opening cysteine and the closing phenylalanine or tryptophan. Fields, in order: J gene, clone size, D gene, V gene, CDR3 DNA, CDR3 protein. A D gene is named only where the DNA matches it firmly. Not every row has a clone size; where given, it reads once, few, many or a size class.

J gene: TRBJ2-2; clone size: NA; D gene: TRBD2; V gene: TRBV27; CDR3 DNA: TGTGCCAGCAGTCAAGGACTAGCGGGAATATACACCGGGGAGTTGTTTTTT; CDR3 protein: CASSQGLAGIYTGELFF
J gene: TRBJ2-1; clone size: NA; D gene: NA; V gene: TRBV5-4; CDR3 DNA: TGTGCCAGCAGCTGGAGGGGGGGCAATGAGCAGTTCTTC; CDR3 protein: CASSWRGGNEQFF
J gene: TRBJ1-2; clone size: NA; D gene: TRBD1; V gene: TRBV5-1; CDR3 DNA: TGCGCCAGCAGCGGACAGGGGACAGCCTATGGCTACACCTTC; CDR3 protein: CASSGQGTAYGYTF
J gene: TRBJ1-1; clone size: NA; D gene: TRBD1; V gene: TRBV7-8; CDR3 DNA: TGTGCCAGCAGCCGACAGGGGCGGGCTGAAGCTTTCTTT; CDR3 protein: CASSRQGRAEAFF
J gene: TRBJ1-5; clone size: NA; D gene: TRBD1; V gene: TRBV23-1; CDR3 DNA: TGCGCCAGCAGTCAATCGCCGGCAGGGGGGAGCAATCAGCCCCAGCATTTT; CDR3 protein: CASSQSPAGGSNQPQHF
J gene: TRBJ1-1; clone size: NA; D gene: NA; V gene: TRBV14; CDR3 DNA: TGTGCCAGCAGTTATTACAGGGATTTAGGCACTGAAGCTTTCTTT; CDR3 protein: CASSYYRDLGTEAFF
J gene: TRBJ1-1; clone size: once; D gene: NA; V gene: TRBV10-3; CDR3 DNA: TGTGCCATCAGCGCGGACAGCTATTTATACACTGAAGCTTTCTTT; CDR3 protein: CAISADSYLYTEAFF
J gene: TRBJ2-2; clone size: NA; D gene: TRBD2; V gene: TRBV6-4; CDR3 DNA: TGTGCCAGCAGTGAACATTCCATAGCGGGAGGGCCGGGAACCGGGGAGCTGTTTTTT; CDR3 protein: CASSEHSIAGGPGTGELFF
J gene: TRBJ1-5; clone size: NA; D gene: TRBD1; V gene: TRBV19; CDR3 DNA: TGTGCCAGTAGTATCCGGGACAGGTACAATCAGCCCCAGCATTTT; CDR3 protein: CASSIRDRYNQPQHF
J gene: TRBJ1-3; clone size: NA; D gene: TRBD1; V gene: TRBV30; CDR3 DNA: TGTGCCTGGAGTGACACAGGGGGCTTTGGAAACACCATATATTTT; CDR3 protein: CAWSDTGGFGNTIYF
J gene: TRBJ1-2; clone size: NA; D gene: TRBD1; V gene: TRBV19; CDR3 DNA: TGTGCCACTACATCGGGACAGGGACGTACCGATGGCTACACCTTC; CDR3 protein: CATTSGQGRTDGYTF
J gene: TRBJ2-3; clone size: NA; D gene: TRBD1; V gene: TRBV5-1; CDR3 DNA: TGCGCCTCGCAGAGGGGACAGGGGGCTTCTAGCACAGATACGCAGTATTTT; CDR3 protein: CASQRGQGASSTDTQYF
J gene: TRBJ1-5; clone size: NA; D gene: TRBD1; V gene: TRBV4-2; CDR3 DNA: TGTGCCAGCAGCCAAGAGGTAGGGGGCCCCAATCAGCCCCAGCATTTT; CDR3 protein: CASSQEVGGPNQPQHF
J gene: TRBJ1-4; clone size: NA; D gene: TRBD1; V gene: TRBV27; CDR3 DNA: TGTGCCAGCAGCTACGGACAGGGACGAACTAATGAAAAACTGTTTTTT; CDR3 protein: CASSYGQGRTNEKLFF
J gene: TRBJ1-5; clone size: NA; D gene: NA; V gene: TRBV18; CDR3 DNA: TGTGCCAGCTCACCACTAAACACCGTCACGTATAGCAATCAGCCCCAGCATTTT; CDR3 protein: CASSPLNTVTYSNQPQHF
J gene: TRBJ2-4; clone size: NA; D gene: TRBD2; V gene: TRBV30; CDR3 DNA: TGTGCCTGGAGTGTATATCTTAGCGGGACCGGGGGGGCCAAAAACATTCAGTACTTC; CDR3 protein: CAWSVYLSGTGGAKNIQYF
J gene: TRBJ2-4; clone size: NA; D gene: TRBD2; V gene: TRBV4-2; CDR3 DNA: TGTGCCAGCAGCCCTGGACTAGCGGGAGGGAAAAACATTCAGTACTTC; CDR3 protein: CASSPGLAGGKNIQYF
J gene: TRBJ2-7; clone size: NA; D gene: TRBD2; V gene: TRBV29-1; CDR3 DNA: TGCAGCGGAGGCGGGAGCTCCTACGAGCAGTACTTC; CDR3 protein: CSGGGSSYEQYF
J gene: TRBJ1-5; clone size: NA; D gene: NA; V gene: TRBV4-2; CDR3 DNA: TGTGCCAGCAGTCGACAGGAAGATAGCAATCAGCCCCAGCATTTT; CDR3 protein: CASSRQEDSNQPQHF
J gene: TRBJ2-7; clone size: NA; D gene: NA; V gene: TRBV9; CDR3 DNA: TGTGCCAGCAGCGTAGGGGCAAGAACCTACGAGCAGTACTTC; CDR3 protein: CASSVGARTYEQYF
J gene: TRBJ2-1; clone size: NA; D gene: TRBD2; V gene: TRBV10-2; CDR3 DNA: TGCGCCAGCAGTGACCCTGGGACTAGCGGGGTCAATGAGCAGTTCTTC; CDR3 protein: CASSDPGTSGVNEQFF
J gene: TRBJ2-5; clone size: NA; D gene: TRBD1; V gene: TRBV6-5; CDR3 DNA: TGTGCCAGCAGCGGGGGACAGGGCGAAGAGACCCAGTACTTC; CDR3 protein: CASSGGQGEETQYF
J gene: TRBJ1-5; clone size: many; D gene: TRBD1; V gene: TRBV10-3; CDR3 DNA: TGTGCCACAAAGACAGGGACGGGCAATCAGCCCCAGCATTTT; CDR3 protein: CATKTGTGNQPQHF
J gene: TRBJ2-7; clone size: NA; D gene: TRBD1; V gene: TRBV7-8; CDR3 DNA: TGTGCCAGCAGCGGCGGACAGGGGGACGAGCAGTACTTC; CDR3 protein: CASSGGQGDEQYF
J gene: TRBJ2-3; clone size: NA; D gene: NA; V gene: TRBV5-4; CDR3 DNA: TGTGCCAGCAGCTTGGGATTGAGTCCCCGCCCAGGGGATACGCAGTATTTT; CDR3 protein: CASSLGLSPRPGDTQYF
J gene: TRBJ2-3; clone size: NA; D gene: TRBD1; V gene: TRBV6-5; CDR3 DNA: TGTGCCAGCAGTTACCCTGGACAGGGGACAGATACGCAGTATTTT; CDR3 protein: CASSYPGQGTDTQYF
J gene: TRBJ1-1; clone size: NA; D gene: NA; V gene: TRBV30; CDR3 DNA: TGTGCCTGGAGTGTAGGAGCTGAAGCTTTCTTT; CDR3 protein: CAWSVGAEAFF
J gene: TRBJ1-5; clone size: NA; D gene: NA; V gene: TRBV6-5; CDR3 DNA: TGTGCCAGCATTGTTGCACAGGGACCCAATCAGCCCCAGCATTTT; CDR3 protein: CASIVAQGPNQPQHF
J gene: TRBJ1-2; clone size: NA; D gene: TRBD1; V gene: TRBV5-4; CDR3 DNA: TGTGCCAGCAGCTTGGCCCTAGACAGGGCTTCTGGCTACACCTTC; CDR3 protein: CASSLALDRASGYTF
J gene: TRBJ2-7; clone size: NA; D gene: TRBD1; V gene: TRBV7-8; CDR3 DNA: TGTGCCAGCAGCTCAAAGCCGGGACAGGGAGGGTACGAGCAGTACTTC; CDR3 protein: CASSSKPGQGGYEQYF
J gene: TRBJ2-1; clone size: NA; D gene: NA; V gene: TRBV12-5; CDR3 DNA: TGTGCTAGTGGTTTACTACCTTGGGATGAGCAGTTCTTC; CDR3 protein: CASGLLPWDEQFF
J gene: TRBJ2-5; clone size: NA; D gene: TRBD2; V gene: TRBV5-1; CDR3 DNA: TGCGCCAGCAGCTCGGGCGGGACTAGAGGAGAGACCCAGTACTTC; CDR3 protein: CASSSGGTRGETQYF
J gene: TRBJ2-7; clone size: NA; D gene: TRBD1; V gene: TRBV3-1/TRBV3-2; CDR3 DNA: TGTGCCAGCAGCCAAGGGGACAGGGGCTACGAGCAGTACTTC; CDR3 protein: CASSQGDRGYEQYF
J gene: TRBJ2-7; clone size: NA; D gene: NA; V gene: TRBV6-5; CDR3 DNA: TGTGCCAGCAGCCGTGACAGGCCAGTGAGCTACGAGCAGTACTTC; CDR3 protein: CASSRDRPVSYEQYF
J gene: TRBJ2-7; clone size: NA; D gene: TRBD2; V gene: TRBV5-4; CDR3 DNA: TGTGCCAGCAGCAGGGGACTAGCTTCAGACGAGCAGTACTTC; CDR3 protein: CASSRGLASDEQYF
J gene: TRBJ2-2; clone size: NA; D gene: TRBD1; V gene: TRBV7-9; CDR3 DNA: TGTGCCAGCAACCAGAGGGGGCCCACCGGGGAGCTGTTTTTT; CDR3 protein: CASNQRGPTGELFF
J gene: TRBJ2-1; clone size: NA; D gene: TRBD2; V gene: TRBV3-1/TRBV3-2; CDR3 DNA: TGTGCCAGCAGCCAAATAGTACTAGCGGGAGCCTCGGACTCCTACAATGAGCAGTTCTTC; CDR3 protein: CASSQIVLAGASDSYNEQFF
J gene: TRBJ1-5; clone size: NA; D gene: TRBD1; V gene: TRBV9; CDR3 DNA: TGTGCCAGCAGCGTGGGACAGGGGGGTCAGCCCCAGCATTTT; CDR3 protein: CASSVGQGGQPQHF
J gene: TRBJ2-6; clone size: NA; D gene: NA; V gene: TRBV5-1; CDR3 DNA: TGCGCCAGCAGCTCCTCGGGTGACTCTGGGGCCAACGTCCTGACTTTC; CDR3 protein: CASSSSGDSGANVLTF
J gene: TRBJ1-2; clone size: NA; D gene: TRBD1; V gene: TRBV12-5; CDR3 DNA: TGTGCTAGTGGTTTGGGAATTGGACAGGGGGACTATGGCTACACCTTC; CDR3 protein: CASGLGIGQGDYGYTF
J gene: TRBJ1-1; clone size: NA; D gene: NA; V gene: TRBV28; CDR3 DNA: TGTGCCAGCAGCCCTGCCGATTACCACCTCAGGAGGCCGGAAGCTTTCTTT; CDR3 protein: CASSPADYHLRRPEAFF
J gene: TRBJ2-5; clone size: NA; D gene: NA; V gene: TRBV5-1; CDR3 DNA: TGCGCCAGCAGCCTCAGGATTCAAGAGACCCAGTACTTC; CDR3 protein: CASSLRIQETQYF
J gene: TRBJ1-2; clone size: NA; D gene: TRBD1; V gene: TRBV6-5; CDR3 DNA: TGTGCCAGCAGTCCCCAGTGGACAGGGCTTGGCTACACCTTC; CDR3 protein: CASSPQWTGLGYTF
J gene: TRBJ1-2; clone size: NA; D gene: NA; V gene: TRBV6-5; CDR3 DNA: TGTGCCAGCCTTCCCCCCACAGGGAATCTGCTTGGCTACACCTTC; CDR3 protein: CASLPPTGNLLGYTF
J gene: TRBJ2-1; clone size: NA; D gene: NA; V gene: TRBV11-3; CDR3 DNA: TGTGCCAGCAGCTTGGACTCCAATGAGCAGTTCTTC; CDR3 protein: CASSLDSNEQFF
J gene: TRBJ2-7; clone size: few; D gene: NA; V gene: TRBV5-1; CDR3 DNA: TGCGCCAGCAGCCCCCTGGGGGGAACCTACGAGCAGTACTTC; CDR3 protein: CASSPLGGTYEQYF
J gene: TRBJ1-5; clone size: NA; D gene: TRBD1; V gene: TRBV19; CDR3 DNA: TGTGCCAGTAGAACAGGGGCTAGCAATCAGCCCCAGCATTTT; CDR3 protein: CASRTGASNQPQHF
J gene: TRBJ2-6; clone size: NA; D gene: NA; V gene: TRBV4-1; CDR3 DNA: TGCGCCAGCAGCCAAGGCCCAGGGTCCGGGGCCAACGTCCTGACTTTC; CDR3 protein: CASSQGPGSGANVLTF
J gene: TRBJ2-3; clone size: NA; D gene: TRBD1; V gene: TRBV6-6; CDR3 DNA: TGTGCCAGCAGTTACTCGACAGGGGCTACGCAGTATTTT; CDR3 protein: CASSYSTGATQYF
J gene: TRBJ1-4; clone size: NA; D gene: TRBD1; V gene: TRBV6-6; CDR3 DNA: TGTGCCAGCAGTAACCCCAGGGGGTCTAATGAAAAACTGTTTTTT; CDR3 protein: CASSNPRGSNEKLFF
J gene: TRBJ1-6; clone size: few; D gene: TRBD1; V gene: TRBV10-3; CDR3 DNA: TGTGCCATCAGTGTAACAGGGGAGGATTCACCCCTCCACTTT; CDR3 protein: CAISVTGEDSPLHF
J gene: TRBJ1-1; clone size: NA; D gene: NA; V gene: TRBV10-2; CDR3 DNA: TGCGCCAGCACCCACAGTCTGAACACTGAAGCTTTCTTT; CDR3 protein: CASTHSLNTEAFF
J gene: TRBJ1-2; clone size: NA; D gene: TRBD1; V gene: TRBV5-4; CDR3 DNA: TGTGCCAGCAGCTCGGGACAACAGGGGGACTATGGCTACACCTTC; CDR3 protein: CASSSGQQGDYGYTF
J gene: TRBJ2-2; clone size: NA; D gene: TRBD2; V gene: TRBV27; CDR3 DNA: TGTGCCAGCAGTTTAGGTGCTAGCGGGACCCTCAGCACCGGGGAGCTGTTTTTT; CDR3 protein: CASSLGASGTLSTGELFF